These 25 T cell receptor beta chains came from one sample sequenced in a study of identical twins. A single record per CDR3 protein comes from TCRdb applying MiXCR to the 5' RACE reads. The table records 1.5 million to 2 million distinct CDR3 sequences, less than 40% of them present only once. Input material: cord blood. The receptors come from a newborn girl in good health.

This clonotype was seen a handful of times. The V call is TRBV24-1, the J call TRBJ2-1; D is perhaps TRBD1 (5 bases). CDR1 is KGHDR and CDR2 is SFDVKD in the germline V gene. V was clipped by 6 bases and J by 3 bases, with 20 bases between them. The CDR3 is 17 residues long. The CDR3 reads CATSRGRKEYFYNEQFF. The CDR3 DNA reads as TGTGCCACCAGTAGGGGTAGAAAGGAGTATTTCTACAATGAGCAGTTCTTC.

V and J are TRBV3-1 and TRBJ2-1; a possible D gene is TRBD1 (6 bases). Germline V gives CDR1 LGHDT, CDR2 YNNKEL (reference sequence). This CDR3 has 11 amino acids. Trimming took 8 bases from V and 12 from J, leaving 14 bases between them. CDR3 loop: CASGQLGGQFF. Written as DNA, the CDR3 is TGTGCCAGCGGTCAATTAGGGGGGCAGTTCTTC.

This clonotype was observed a few times. The chain carries TRBV5-1 and TRBJ2-3; 10 positions match TRBD2. J lost 3 bases, V lost 2 bases, and 12 bases had no gene match. Looked up from germline, CDR1 is SGHRS and CDR2 is YFSETQ. CDR3 size: 18 residues. Here the CDR3 reads CASSFVSLAGVWTDTQYF. In nucleotides, the CDR3 is TGCGCCAGCAGCTTTGTGTCCCTAGCGGGAGTTTGGACAGATACGCAGTATTTT.

J is TRBJ1-5 and V is TRBV12-3 or TRBV12-4; D not resolved. V lost 5 bases and J lost 3, with 11 bases in between. The CDR3 length is 14 residues. The CDR3 loop reads CASSPTPTNQPQHF. The CDR3 bases are TGTGCCAGCAGTCCGACACCTACCAATCAGCCCCAGCATTTT.

The rearrangement uses TRBV7-9 and TRBJ2-3, with 8 bases that match TRBD1. V gave up 1 base and J gave up 2 bases; unmatched junction bases: 5. The germline gives CDR1 SEHNR, CDR2 FQNEAQ (reference sequence). This CDR3 is 16 amino acids long. CDR3: CASSLGQGSSTDTQYF. CDR3 nucleotide sequence: TGTGCCAGCAGCTTAGGACAGGGGTCGTCCACAGATACGCAGTATTTT.

This clonotype was seen more than once but under ten times. The rearrangement uses TRBV12-3 or TRBV12-4 and TRBJ1-2, with TRBD1 matching over 9 bases. V lost 3 bases to trimming and J lost 4 bases; unmatched junction nucleotides: 6. The CDR3 length is 15 residues. CDR3 sequence reads: CASSFRQGGIYGYTF. Here the CDR3 DNA reads TGTGCCAGCAGTTTTAGACAGGGGGGTATCTATGGCTACACCTTC.

This clonotype was observed a few times. The V call is TRBV25-1, the J call TRBJ2-3; 12 nucleotides align to TRBD1. The germline gives CDR1 MGHDK, CDR2 SYGVNS. The CDR3 is made up of 17 amino acids. V trimming: 2 bases; J trimming: 0 bases; junction bases outside the gene matches: 3. CDR3 protein: CASSEVGTGGSTDTQYF. The CDR3 coding sequence is TGTGCCAGCAGTGAAGTTGGGACAGGGGGCAGCACAGATACGCAGTATTTT.

The V and J genes are TRBV6-5 and TRBJ2-1, with 10 bases lining up with TRBD2. The end of the DNA aligns better with TRBJ2-7, so the J call may be wrong. The length of the CDR3 is 15 residues. CDR1 is MNHEY, CDR2 SVGAGI, per germline. CDR3 sequence reads: CASSPEREGLYEQYF. The CDR3 nucleotides are TGTGCCAGCAGTCCCGAGCGGGAGGGCCTATACGAGCAGTACTTC.

V gene TRBV6-6 combines with J gene TRBJ2-3; D gene ambiguous. V was clipped by 2 bases and J by 6 bases, with 6 bases between them. Germline lookup yields CDR1 MNHNY and CDR2 SVGAGI (reference sequence). The CDR3 is 12 amino acids. This chain's CDR3 is CASSYTEDTQYF. DNA for the CDR3: TGTGCCAGCAGTTACACGGAGGATACGCAGTATTTT.

This chain uses TRBV20-1 with TRBJ2-1; 9 bases agree with TRBD2. The CDR3 has 15 residues. Trimming took 7 bases from V and 1 from J; bases not matched to a gene: 8. Germline V gives CDR1 DFQATT, CDR2 SNEGSKA (reference sequence). The CDR3 sequence is CSGSSGRGSYNEQFF. As DNA, the CDR3 is TGCAGTGGGAGTAGCGGGAGAGGATCCTACAATGAGCAGTTCTTC.

This clonotype appeared a few times. The chain joins TRBV20-1 to TRBJ2-3; D call uncertain. The CDR3 length is 11 residues. Germline values: CDR1 DFQATT, CDR2 SNEGSKA (reference sequence). Trimming left V 6 bases short and J 6 bases short, with 10 bases between. As DNA, the CDR3 is TGCAGTGCGCCCTCTTGGGATACGCAGTATTTT. This encodes CSAPSWDTQYF.

A note on this clonotype: Since a much larger clone is just one base distant, this may be a read error. The rearrangement uses TRBV20-1 and TRBJ2-1, with D tentatively TRBD2 (5 bases). The length of the CDR3 is 13 residues. V gave up 2 bases and J gave up 13 bases, with 18 bases separating them. Germline CDR1 is DFQATT and CDR2 is SNEGSKA (reference sequence). The CDR3 nucleotides read TGCAGTGCTAGAAAGCTAGCCCCAGAGACCCAGTTCTTC. This translates into CSARKLAPETQFF.

This clonotype occurred once. One end of the junction varies from germline; a read error may be responsible. The chain combines TRBV2 with TRBJ1-6; D is perhaps TRBD1 (6 bases). The CDR3 extends over 16 amino acids. CDR1 and CDR2 from the germline V gene are SNHLY and FYNNEI. The CDR3 protein is CASSEEGHIYNSLLHF. CDR3 nucleotides: TGTGCCAGCAGTGAGGAGGGACACATCTATAATTCACTCCTCCACTTT.

This chain uses TRBV5-1 with TRBJ2-5; D remains unclear. The CDR3 loop spans 14 amino acids. Between the trimmed V and J ends, which lost 0 bases and 11 bases, there was a span of 17 bases. Germline CDR1 and CDR2: SGHRS and YFSETQ. The CDR3 protein is CASSLEDTSSKQYF. For the CDR3, the DNA is TGCGCCAGCAGCTTGGAAGACACCTCTTCGAAGCAGTACTTC.

Only a few counts were recorded for this clonotype. The V gene is TRBV14, the J gene TRBJ2-7; D remains ambiguous. The germline CDR1 and CDR2 sequences are SGHDN and FVKESK. The CDR3 extends over 16 amino acids. V was trimmed by 4 bases and J by 4 bases, leaving 20 bases between them. The CDR3 reads CASSRTRLLEPYEQYF. CDR3 nucleotides: TGTGCCAGCAGCCGAACCAGACTGCTGGAGCCGTACGAGCAGTACTTC.

This clonotype occurred a few times. This rearrangement joins TRBV20-1 to TRBJ2-3; D unresolved. Trimming stripped 5 bases from V and 2 bases from J, with 11 bases between. The CDR3 is 13 amino acids. Looked up from germline, CDR1 is DFQATT and CDR2 is SNEGSKA (reference sequence). The CDR3 loop reads CSAGVVATDTQYF. The CDR3 DNA reads as TGCAGTGCTGGGGTAGTGGCCACAGATACGCAGTATTTT.

The rearrangement uses TRBV7-9 and TRBJ2-5; maybe TRBD2 (6 bases). The end of the DNA fits TRBJ2-7 better, so the J call may be wrong. Looked up from germline, CDR1 is SEHNR and CDR2 is FQNEAQ (reference sequence). The CDR3 loop spans 17 amino acids. This CDR3 is CASSPTIGTSFGYEQYF. Here the CDR3 DNA reads TGTGCCAGCAGCCCTACCATTGGGACTTCCTTCGGCTACGAGCAGTACTTC.

This clonotype was observed a few times. The chain joins TRBV6-2 or TRBV6-3 to TRBJ1-2, with unresolved D. The CDR3 loop spans 13 amino acids. The germline V and J ends were trimmed by 5 bases and 4 bases, with 11 bases remaining between them. Germline CDR1 reads MNHEY; CDR2 reads SVGEGT. DNA of the CDR3: TGTGCCAGCAGTCCCTCTCGGGCCTATGGCTACACCTTC. It codes for CASSPSRAYGYTF.

This clonotype was seen more than once but under ten times. The chain combines TRBV6-1 with TRBJ2-5; 7 nucleotides align to TRBD2. The V gene's germline CDR1 is MNHNS and CDR2 SASEGT. There are 13 residues in the CDR3. J gave up 4 bases and V 4 bases, and 3 bases lay outside the gene matches. The CDR3 is CASSGTRGETQYF. The CDR3 nucleotides read TGTGCCAGCAGTGGGACTAGGGGAGAGACCCAGTACTTC.

This clonotype was found once. A much larger clone is a single base away; this may be a read error. The chain employs TRBV7-9 and TRBJ1-1; D is uncertain. This CDR3 contains 14 residues. Germline-derived CDR1 and CDR2 are SEHNR and FQNEAQ (reference sequence). The CDR3: CAGSFGRMNTEAFF. Here the CDR3 DNA reads TGTGCCGGCAGCTTCGGACGGATGAACACTGAAGCTTTCTTT.

In this sample, this clonotype turned up a few times. This chain joins TRBV25-1 and TRBJ1-1; 8 positions agree with TRBD1. The CDR3 runs to 14 residues. Germline assignment: CDR1 MGHDK and CDR2 SYGVNS. V lost 7 bases and J lost 1; bases outside the gene matches: 5. Here the CDR3 reads CASTQGARNTEAFF. CDR3 bases: TGTGCCAGCACGCAGGGGGCGAGGAACACTGAAGCTTTCTTT.

This chain joins TRBV29-1 and TRBJ1-2, with a possible D match to TRBD1 (6 bases). Trimming removed 7 bases from V and 6 bases from J, with 15 bases in between. The CDR3 contains 12 residues. Per germline, CDR1 SQVTM and CDR2 ANQGSEA. The CDR3 loop reads CSADGGGDGYTF. CDR3 DNA sequence: TGCAGCGCCGACGGGGGGGGCGATGGCTACACCTTC.

The J gene is TRBJ2-1, the V gene TRBV5-1, with TRBD1 as a possible D gene (5 bases). The V end lost 6 bases, the J end lost 0 bases, and 10 bases lay between the germline ends. The CDR3 contains 14 residues. Germline CDR1 reads SGHRS; CDR2 reads YFSETQ. The CDR3 DNA is TGCGCCAGCACCATGACAGTCTCCTACAATGAGCAGTTCTTC. Translation gives CASTMTVSYNEQFF.

Points on this clonotype: At one of its ends the junction is not consistent with the germline gene, which may arise from a read error. The gene calls are TRBV13 and TRBJ2-2; D is ambiguous. Germline CDR1 and CDR2: PRHDT and FYEKMQ (reference sequence). The CDR3 spans 14 residues. CDR3 nucleotides: TGTGCCAGCAGTTTAGGCGAGGCCACCGGGGAGCTGTTTTTT. Encoded protein: CASSLGEATGELFF.

This clonotype was picked up a small number of times. This chain connects TRBV20-1 to TRBJ2-1; 7 bases fit TRBD1. The CDR3 spans 14 residues. The V gene's germline CDR1 is DFQATT and CDR2 SNEGSKA (reference sequence). After removal of 4 bases from V and 4 bases from J, the junction contained 7 bases not matched to a gene. The CDR3, as DNA: TGCAGTGCTATGAGGCAGGGGGAGTACAATGAGCAGTTCTTC. This translates into CSAMRQGEYNEQFF.